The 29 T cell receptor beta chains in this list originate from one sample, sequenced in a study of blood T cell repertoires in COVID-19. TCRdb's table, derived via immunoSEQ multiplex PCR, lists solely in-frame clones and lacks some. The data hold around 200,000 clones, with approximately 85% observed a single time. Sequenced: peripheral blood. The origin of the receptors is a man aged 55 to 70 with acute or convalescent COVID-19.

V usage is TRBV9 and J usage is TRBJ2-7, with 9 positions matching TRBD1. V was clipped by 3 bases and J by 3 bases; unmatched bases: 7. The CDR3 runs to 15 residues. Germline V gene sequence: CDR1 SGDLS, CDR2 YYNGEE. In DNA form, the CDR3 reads TGTGCCAGCAGCGCAGGACAGGGGCCCAACTACGAGCAGTACTTC. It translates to CASSAGQGPNYEQYF.

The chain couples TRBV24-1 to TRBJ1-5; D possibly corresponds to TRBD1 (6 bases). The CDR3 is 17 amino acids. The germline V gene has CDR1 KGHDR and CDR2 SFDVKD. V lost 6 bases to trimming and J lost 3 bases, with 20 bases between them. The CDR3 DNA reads TGTGCCACCAGTCCCTCCGGAGCGGACAGATCCAATCAGCCCCAGCATTTT. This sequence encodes CATSPSGADRSNQPQHF.

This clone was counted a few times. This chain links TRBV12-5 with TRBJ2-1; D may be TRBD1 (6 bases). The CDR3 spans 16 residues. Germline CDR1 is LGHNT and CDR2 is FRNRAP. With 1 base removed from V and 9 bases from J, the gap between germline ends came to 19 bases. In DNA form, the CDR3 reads TGTGCTAGTGGTTTGGGAGGACCTCCCGAGGGGGTTGAGCAGTTCTTC. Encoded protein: CASGLGGPPEGVEQFF.

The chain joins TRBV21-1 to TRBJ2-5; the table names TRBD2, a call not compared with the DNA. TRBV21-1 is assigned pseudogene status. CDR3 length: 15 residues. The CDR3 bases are TGTGCCAGCAGCAAAGGGGGTAGGAGGGTAGAGACCCAGTACTTC. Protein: CASSKGGRRVETQYF.

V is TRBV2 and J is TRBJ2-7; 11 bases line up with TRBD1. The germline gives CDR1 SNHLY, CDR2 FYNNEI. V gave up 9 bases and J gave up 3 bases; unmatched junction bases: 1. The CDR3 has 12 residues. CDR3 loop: CARGTGGYEQYF. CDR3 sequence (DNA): TGTGCCAGGGGGACAGGGGGCTACGAGCAGTACTTC.

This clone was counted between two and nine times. CDR3 sequence: CATIRGSANTGELFF. The CDR3, as DNA: TGTGCCACCATTCGGGGATCCGCGAACACCGGGGAGCTGTTTTTT. The V and J genes are TRBV5-4 and TRBJ2-2; D is possibly TRBD2 (5 bases). CDR1 and CDR2 (germline): SGHNT, YYREEE (reference sequence). Trimming shortened V by 9 bases and J by 0 bases, and 15 bases separated the two germline ends. The CDR3 is made up of 15 amino acids. Looking up the rest from reference TRBV5-4 and TRBJ2-2 gives the full variable domain: ETGVTQSPTHLIKTRGQQVTLRCSSQSGHNTVSWYQQALGQGPQFIFQYYREEENGRGNFPPRFSGLQFPNYSSELNVNALELDDSALYLCATIRGSANTGELFFGEGSRLTVL.

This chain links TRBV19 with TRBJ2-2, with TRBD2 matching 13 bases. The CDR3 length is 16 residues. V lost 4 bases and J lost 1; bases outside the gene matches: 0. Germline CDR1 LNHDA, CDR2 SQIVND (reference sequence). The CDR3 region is CASSRLAGGNTGELFF. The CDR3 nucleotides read TGTGCCAGTAGTAGACTAGCGGGAGGGAACACCGGGGAGCTGTTTTTT.

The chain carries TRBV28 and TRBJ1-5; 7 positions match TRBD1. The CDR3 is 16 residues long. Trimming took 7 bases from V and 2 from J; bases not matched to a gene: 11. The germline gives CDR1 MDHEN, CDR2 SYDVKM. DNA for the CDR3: TGTGCCAGCATTTCACCCAGTACAGGGGGCAATCAGCCCCAGCATTTT. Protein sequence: CASISPSTGGNQPQHF.

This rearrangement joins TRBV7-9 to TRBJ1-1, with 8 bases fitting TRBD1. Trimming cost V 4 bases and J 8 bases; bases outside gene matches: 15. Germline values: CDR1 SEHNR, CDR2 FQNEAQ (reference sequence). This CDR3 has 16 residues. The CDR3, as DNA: TGTGCCAGCAGCTGGCTGGACAGGGAGGGGAAAGCGGAAGCTTTCTTT. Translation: CASSWLDREGKAEAFF.

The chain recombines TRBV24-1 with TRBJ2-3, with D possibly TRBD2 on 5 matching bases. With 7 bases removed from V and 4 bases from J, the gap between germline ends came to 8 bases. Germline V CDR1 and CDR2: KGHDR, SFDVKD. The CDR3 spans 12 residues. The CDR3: CATRAAADTQYF. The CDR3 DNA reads TGTGCCACCAGGGCAGCGGCAGATACGCAGTATTTT.

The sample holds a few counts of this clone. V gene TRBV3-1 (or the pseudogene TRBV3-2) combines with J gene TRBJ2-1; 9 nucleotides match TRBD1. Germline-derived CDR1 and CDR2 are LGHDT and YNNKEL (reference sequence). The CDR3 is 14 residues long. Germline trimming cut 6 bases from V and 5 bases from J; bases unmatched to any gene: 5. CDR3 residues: CASSRQGGNNEQFF. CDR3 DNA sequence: TGTGCCAGCAGTCGACAGGGGGGAAACAATGAGCAGTTCTTC.

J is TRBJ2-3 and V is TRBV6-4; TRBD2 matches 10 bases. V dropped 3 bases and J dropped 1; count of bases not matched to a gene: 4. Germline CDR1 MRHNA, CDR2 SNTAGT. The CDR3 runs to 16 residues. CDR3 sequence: CASSEHLAGGTDTQYF. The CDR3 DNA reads TGTGCCAGCAGTGAACACCTAGCGGGAGGCACAGATACGCAGTATTTT.

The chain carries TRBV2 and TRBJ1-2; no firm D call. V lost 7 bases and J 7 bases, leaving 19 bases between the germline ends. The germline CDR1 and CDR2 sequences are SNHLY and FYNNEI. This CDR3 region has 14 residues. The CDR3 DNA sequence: TGTGCCAGCACTGGAGACACGGGGATAGGTGGCTACACCTTC. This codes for CASTGDTGIGGYTF.

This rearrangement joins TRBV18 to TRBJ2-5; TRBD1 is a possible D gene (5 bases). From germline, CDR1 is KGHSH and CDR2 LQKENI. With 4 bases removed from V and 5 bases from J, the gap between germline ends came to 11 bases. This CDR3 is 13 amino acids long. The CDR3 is CASSRDSRETQYF. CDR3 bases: TGTGCCAGCTCACGAGACAGTCGGGAGACCCAGTACTTC.

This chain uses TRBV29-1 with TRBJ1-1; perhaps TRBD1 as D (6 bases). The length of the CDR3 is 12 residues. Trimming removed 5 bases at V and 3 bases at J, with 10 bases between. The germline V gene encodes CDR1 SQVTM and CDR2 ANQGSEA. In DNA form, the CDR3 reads TGCAGCGTTAACAGGGCATACACTGAAGCTTTCTTT. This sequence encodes CSVNRAYTEAFF.

This chain's CDR3 is CASSQEQEGAAYNSPLHF. In DNA, the CDR3 is TGCGCCAGCAGCCAAGAACAGGAGGGGGCAGCCTATAATTCACCCCTCCACTTT. The chain employs TRBV4-1 and TRBJ1-6, with TRBD1 matching over 7 bases. CDR3 length: 18 residues. V gave up 0 bases and J gave up 2 bases; unmatched junction bases: 7. Germline assignment: CDR1 MGHRA and CDR2 YSYEKL.

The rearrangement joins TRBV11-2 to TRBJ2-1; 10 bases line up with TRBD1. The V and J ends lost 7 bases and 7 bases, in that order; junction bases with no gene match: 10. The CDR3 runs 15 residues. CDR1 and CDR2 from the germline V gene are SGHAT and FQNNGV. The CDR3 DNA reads TGTGCCAGCAACCCTAGGCGGGACAGGGGAAATGAGCAGTTCTTC. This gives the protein CASNPRRDRGNEQFF.

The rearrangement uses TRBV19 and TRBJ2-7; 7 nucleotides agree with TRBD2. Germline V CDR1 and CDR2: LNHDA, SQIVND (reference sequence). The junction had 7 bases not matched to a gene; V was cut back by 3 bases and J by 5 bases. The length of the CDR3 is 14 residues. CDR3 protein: CASSMGGSRHEQYF. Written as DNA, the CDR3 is TGTGCCAGTAGTATGGGAGGGAGTAGGCACGAGCAGTACTTC.

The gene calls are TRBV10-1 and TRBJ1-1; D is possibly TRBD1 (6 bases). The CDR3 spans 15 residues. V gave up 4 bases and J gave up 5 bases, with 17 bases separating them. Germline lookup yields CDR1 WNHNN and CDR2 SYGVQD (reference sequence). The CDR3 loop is CASSGGTGQGTEAFF. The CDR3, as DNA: TGCGCCAGCAGTGGGGGTACCGGCCAGGGGACTGAAGCTTTCTTT.

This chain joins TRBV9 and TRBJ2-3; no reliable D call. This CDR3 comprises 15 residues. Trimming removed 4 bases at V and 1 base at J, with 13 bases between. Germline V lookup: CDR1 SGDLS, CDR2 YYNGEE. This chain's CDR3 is CASSLGNGGTDTQYF. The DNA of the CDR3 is TGTGCCAGCAGCCTAGGAAACGGTGGCACAGATACGCAGTATTTT.

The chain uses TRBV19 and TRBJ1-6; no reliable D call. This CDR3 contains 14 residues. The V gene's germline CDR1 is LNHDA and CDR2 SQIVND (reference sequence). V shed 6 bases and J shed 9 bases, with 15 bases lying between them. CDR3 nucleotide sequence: TGTGCCAGTAGAACAGCCCTCGGCAGTTCACCCCTCCACTTT. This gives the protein CASRTALGSSPLHF.

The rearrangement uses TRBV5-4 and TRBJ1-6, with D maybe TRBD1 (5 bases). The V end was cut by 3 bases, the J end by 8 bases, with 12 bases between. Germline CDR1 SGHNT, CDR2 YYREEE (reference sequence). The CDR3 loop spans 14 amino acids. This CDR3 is CASSSRGDDSPLHF. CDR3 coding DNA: TGTGCCAGCAGCTCCCGGGGGGATGATTCACCCCTCCACTTT.

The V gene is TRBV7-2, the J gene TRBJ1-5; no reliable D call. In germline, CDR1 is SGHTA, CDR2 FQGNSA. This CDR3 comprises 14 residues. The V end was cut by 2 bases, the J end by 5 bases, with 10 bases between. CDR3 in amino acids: CASSLMGMDQPQHF. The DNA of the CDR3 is TGTGCCAGCAGCTTAATGGGCATGGATCAGCCCCAGCATTTT.

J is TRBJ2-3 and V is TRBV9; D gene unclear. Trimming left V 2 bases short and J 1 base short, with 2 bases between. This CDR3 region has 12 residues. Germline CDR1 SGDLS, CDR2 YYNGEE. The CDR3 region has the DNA TGTGCCAGCAGCGTCGGCACAGATACGCAGTATTTT. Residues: CASSVGTDTQYF.

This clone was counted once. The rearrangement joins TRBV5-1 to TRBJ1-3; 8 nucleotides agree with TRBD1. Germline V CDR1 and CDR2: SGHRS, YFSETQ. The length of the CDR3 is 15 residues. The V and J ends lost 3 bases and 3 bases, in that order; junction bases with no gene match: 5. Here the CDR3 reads CASSSVQGGGNTIYF. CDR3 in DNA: TGCGCCAGCAGCTCAGTACAGGGGGGTGGAAACACCATATATTTT.

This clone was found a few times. CDR3 in amino acids: CATSRAASSGTEAFF. The CDR3 DNA follows: TGTGCCACCAGCAGAGCCGCTTCGTCGGGGACTGAAGCTTTCTTT. The rearrangement uses TRBV15 and TRBJ1-1; D gene ambiguous. The CDR3 is made up of 15 amino acids. Trimming shortened V by 1 base and J by 5 bases, and 14 bases separated the two germline ends. From germline, CDR1 is LNHNV and CDR2 YYDKDF (reference sequence).

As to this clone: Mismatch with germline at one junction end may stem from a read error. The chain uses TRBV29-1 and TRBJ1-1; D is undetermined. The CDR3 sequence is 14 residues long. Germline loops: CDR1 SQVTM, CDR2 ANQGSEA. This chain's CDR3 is CSVEVPRVNTEAFF. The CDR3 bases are TGCAGCGTTGAGGTCCCGAGGGTGAATACTGAAGCTTTCTTT.

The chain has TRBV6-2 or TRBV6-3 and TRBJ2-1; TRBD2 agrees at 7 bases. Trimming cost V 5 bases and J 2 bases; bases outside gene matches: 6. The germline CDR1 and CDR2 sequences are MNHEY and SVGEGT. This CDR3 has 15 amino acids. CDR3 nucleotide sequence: TGTGCCAGCAGTCCCCGGGCGGGGGCCTACAATGAGCAGTTCTTC. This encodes CASSPRAGAYNEQFF.

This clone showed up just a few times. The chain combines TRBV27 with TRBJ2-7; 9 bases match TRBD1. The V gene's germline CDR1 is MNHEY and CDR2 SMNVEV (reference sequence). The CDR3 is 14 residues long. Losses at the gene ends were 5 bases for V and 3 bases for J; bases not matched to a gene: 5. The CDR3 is CASSPSTGGYEQYF. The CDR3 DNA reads TGTGCCAGCAGTCCTTCGACAGGGGGCTACGAGCAGTACTTC.